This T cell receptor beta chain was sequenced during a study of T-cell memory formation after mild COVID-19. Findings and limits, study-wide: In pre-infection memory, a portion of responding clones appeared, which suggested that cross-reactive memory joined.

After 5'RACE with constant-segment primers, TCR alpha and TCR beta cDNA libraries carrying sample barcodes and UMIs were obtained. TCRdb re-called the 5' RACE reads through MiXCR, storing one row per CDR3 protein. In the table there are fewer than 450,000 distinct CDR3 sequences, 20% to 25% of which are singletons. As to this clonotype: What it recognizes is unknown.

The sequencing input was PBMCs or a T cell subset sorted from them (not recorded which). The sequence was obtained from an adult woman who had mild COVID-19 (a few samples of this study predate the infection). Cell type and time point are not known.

DNA of the CDR3: TGTGCCAGCAGCCCACGGACCTCCAGGGTTGAAAAACTGTTTTTT. Residues: CASSPRTSRVEKLFF. The gene calls are TRBV7-2 and TRBJ1-4, with D possibly TRBD1 on 5 matching bases. V shed 5 bases and J shed 7 bases, with 17 bases lying between them. CDR1 is SGHTA and CDR2 is FQGNSA in the germline V gene. The CDR3 is 15 residues long.